Reported below is one TCR beta chain. RNA amounts of about 0.5 to 1 ug underwent reverse transcription with random hexamers. TCRdb re-called the immunoSEQ multiplex PCR reads with MiXCR, one entry per CDR3 protein. The sample yields about 240,000 distinct CDR3 sequences, 95% to 97% seen once. The source of the sample is a study of CD8 T cells in Susac syndrome. Whole-study context: The sequenced Susac syndrome patients included about six who had clinically active disease and about 8 who were in remission. Patients with Susac syndrome, at blood draw, were therapy-naive, on corticosteroids, or on intravenous immunoglobulin alone.

Looked up from germline, CDR1 is GTSNPN and CDR2 is SVGIG (reference sequence). This CDR3 is 13 amino acids long. V was cut by 4 bases and J by 4 bases, with 13 bases left in between. CD8+ and CD4+ T cells from blood underwent TCR beta sequencing, which was carried out in a high-throughput format. Patients with Susac syndrome met diagnostic criteria defined recently for definite or probable disease. The chain links TRBV30 to TRBJ1-1; a weak D match, TRBD1 (5 bases). The clonotype comes from a human donor with Susac syndrome. Sequenced: CD4+ T cells from PBMCs. The CDR3 DNA reads as TGTGCCTGGAACCGGGGCCTAAGCACTGAAGCTTTCTTT. Translated, it gives CAWNRGLSTEAFF.